Shown below are 8 T cell receptor beta chains from a single sample sequenced in a study of blood T cell repertoires in COVID-19. Clones were read by immunoSEQ multiplex PCR, and TCRdb kept only the in-frame ones, dropping some. The repertoire holds more than 95,000 clones, around nine tenths seen once, with 4.5% to 5.5% in the top ten. Material for sequencing was peripheral blood. The receptors derive from a human donor in a cohort sampled during active COVID-19.

The chain combines TRBV4-1 with TRBJ2-1; 9 nucleotides agree with TRBD2. The V segment lost 6 bases and the J segment 9 bases; nucleotides outside the gene matches: 15. The CDR3 consists of 16 residues. Germline values: CDR1 MGHRA, CDR2 YSYEKL. CDR3 residues: CASRPSGKGVFGEQFF. The CDR3 nucleotides are TGCGCCAGCAGGCCTAGCGGGAAAGGGGTATTCGGTGAGCAGTTCTTC.

In its sample, this clone was seen once. This sequence joins TRBV29-1 and TRBJ1-2; 10 bases map to TRBD1. The germline gives CDR1 SQVTM, CDR2 ANQGSEA. The J segment lost 4 bases and the V segment lost 6 bases, leaving 5 bases of the junction unmatched. The CDR3 sequence is 13 residues long. The CDR3 reads CSVERDRGYGYTF. DNA for the CDR3: TGCAGCGTCGAAAGGGACAGGGGCTATGGCTACACCTTC.

Here the CDR3 DNA reads TGTGCCAGCAGCCCGGGACAGGGGAAGAACACCGGGGAGCTGTTTTTT. Translated, it gives CASSPGQGKNTGELFF. The chain is built from TRBV7-8 and TRBJ2-2; 10 nucleotides line up with TRBD1. J gave up 1 base and V 5 bases, and 4 bases lay outside the gene matches. In germline, CDR1 is SGHVS, CDR2 FQNEAQ. The CDR3 totals 16 residues.

The chain carries TRBV21-1 and TRBJ2-1; the table's D call, TRBD2, has no DNA check behind it. TRBV21-1 is classified as a pseudogene. This CDR3 is built from 17 residues. The CDR3 is CASSTEVRTSGYNEQFF. The CDR3 DNA reads TGTGCCAGCAGCACCGAAGTTAGGACTAGCGGATACAATGAGCAGTTCTTC.

The chain combines TRBV6-1 with TRBJ1-2, with 7 bases that match TRBD1. This CDR3 comprises 14 residues. The J segment lost 5 bases and the V segment lost 3 bases, leaving 6 bases of the junction unmatched. Germline V lookup: CDR1 MNHNS, CDR2 SASEGT. The CDR3 sequence: CASSEDRFPYGYTF. The CDR3 DNA reads TGTGCCAGCAGTGAGGACAGGTTCCCATATGGCTACACCTTC.

This chain joins TRBV18 and TRBJ2-1; D not resolved. Germline values: CDR1 KGHSH, CDR2 LQKENI. The CDR3 totals 13 residues. Deletions cut 2 bases from V and 10 bases from J, with 12 bases between. Written as DNA, the CDR3 is TGTGCCAGCTCACCATTAATTGGGCCAGAGCAGTTCTTC. It specifies CASSPLIGPEQFF.

This clone was recorded a few times. The chain is built from TRBV28 and TRBJ2-1; possible D gene TRBD1, 6 bases. V was cut by 5 bases and J by 10 bases, with 15 bases left in between. Germline V gene lookup returns CDR1 MDHEN and CDR2 SYDVKM. This CDR3 comprises 13 residues. CDR3 in DNA: TGTGCCAGCAGTGCCCCGCCCGGACAGGAGCAGTTCTTC. Protein sequence: CASSAPPGQEQFF.

About this clone: Other nucleotide sequences in the sample specify the same CDR3. The chain recombines TRBV5-4 with TRBJ1-2; tentatively, D is TRBD1 (5 bases). V lost 3 bases and J lost 2, with 8 bases in between. The CDR3 contains 13 residues. Germline values: CDR1 SGHNT, CDR2 YYREEE (reference sequence). For the CDR3, the DNA is TGTGCCAGCAGCTCAACAGGAAACTATGGCTACACCTTC. Protein sequence: CASSSTGNYGYTF.